Below are 13 T cell receptor beta chains sequenced from a single sample in a study of siplizumab effects on memory and regulatory T cells (dated by TCRdb to about 2019). Library construction relied on the immunoSEQ multiplex PCR assay. TCRdb carries this immuneACCESS record with in-frame sequences only. Its versions omit some clonotypes, under half of them owing to an unresolved V gene in the studies checked, with the rest unexplained. The sample has roughly 80,000 clones on record, about 87% of them singletons. The top ten hold under 2% of the sample. Sequencing input: Tregs sorted from blood. These receptors all come from a human donor in good health.

The V gene is TRBV19, the J gene TRBJ2-7, with TRBD1 as a possible D gene (5 bases). The CDR3 covers 14 residues. The germline V gene has CDR1 LNHDA and CDR2 SQIVND (reference sequence). The V end was cut by 2 bases, the J end by 2 bases, with 10 bases between. The CDR3 reads CASSIRGLAYEQYF. The CDR3 DNA reads as TGTGCCAGTAGTATAAGGGGTCTCGCCTACGAGCAGTACTTC.

The genes are TRBV19 and TRBJ1-5; 7 bases map to TRBD1. V shed 6 bases and J 7 bases; nucleotides not matched to a gene: 12. The germline V gene encodes CDR1 LNHDA and CDR2 SQIVND (reference sequence). The CDR3 consists of 15 residues. CDR3 in amino acids: CASSSHRGAGQPQHF. The CDR3 nucleotides are TGTGCCAGTAGCTCACACAGGGGAGCGGGCCAGCCCCAGCATTTT.

The V call is TRBV7-9, the J call TRBJ1-2; D remains unclear. Germline V gives CDR1 SEHNR, CDR2 FQNEAQ (reference sequence). V lost 5 bases, J lost 4 bases, and 8 bases lay in between. CDR3 length: 12 amino acids. CDR3 residues: CASSTFGYGYTF. The CDR3 DNA reads as TGTGCCAGCAGCACTTTCGGCTATGGCTACACCTTC.

This clone appeared a few times. V gene TRBV4-1 combines with J gene TRBJ1-5, with 8 bases identical to TRBD1. Germline V gene lookup returns CDR1 MGHRA and CDR2 YSYEKL. Trimming removed 0 bases from V and 6 bases from J; junction bases left unmatched: 4. CDR3 length equals 15 residues. The CDR3 nucleotides are TGCGCCAGCAGCCAAGATCGGGACAGGCGTCAGCCCCAGCATTTT. Amino acids: CASSQDRDRRQPQHF.

The chain combines TRBV5-1 with TRBJ2-1; possibly TRBD1 or TRBD2 for D (6 bases each). Germline V gives CDR1 SGHRS, CDR2 YFSETQ. The CDR3 totals 14 residues. V was clipped by 0 bases and J by 8 bases, with 12 bases between them. The CDR3: CASSLESGEDEQFF. The CDR3 coding sequence is TGCGCCAGCAGCTTGGAGTCAGGGGAGGATGAGCAGTTCTTC.

The sample holds a few counts of this clone. The chain employs TRBV7-3 and TRBJ2-7, with TRBD2 as a possible D gene (7 bases). The CDR3 is made up of 16 amino acids. Germline lookup yields CDR1 SGHTA and CDR2 FQGTGA. The germline V and J ends were trimmed by 2 bases and 7 bases, with 21 bases remaining between them. The CDR3 region has the DNA TGTGCCAGCAGCTTATTGAGGGAACGAGGGGGAGGGGAGCAGTACTTC. Residues: CASSLLRERGGGEQYF.

The chain employs TRBV28 and TRBJ2-1; TRBD2 agrees at 8 bases. This CDR3 region has 15 residues. V was pared by 6 bases and J by 3 bases, with 7 bases of the junction left unmatched. Looked up from germline, CDR1 is MDHEN and CDR2 is SYDVKM. This CDR3 is CASRDGGAGYNEQFF. The CDR3 DNA reads as TGTGCCAGCAGAGACGGGGGGGCAGGCTACAATGAGCAGTTCTTC. Based on the CDR3 plus reference TRBV28 and TRBJ2-1, the full variable domain is DVKVTQSSRYLVKRTGEKVFLECVQDMDHENMFWYRQDPGLGLRLIYFSYDVKMKEKGDIPEGYSVSREKKERFSLILESASTNQTSMYLCASRDGGAGYNEQFFGPGTRLTVL.

The rearrangement links TRBV5-4 to TRBJ2-1, with 9 positions matching TRBD1. Germline CDR1 reads SGHNT; CDR2 reads YYREEE (reference sequence). This CDR3 contains 15 residues. V lost 4 bases and J lost 2; bases outside the gene matches: 4. The CDR3 bases are TGTGCCAGCAGCCTGGGACAGGGTACCTACAATGAGCAGTTCTTC. Translated, it gives CASSLGQGTYNEQFF.

V is TRBV18 and J is TRBJ2-5; D might be TRBD2 (5 bases). Looked up from germline, CDR1 is KGHSH and CDR2 is LQKENI. The CDR3 contains 17 residues. V lost 3 bases and J lost 5, with 22 bases in between. CDR3 sequence (DNA): TGTGCCAGCTCACCCCCTCGCTCCGGGGTTCGTGTCGAGACCCAGTACTTC. This sequence encodes CASSPPRSGVRVETQYF.

A few counts support this clone. In the same sample, other DNA sequences code for this CDR3. The chain uses TRBV15 and TRBJ1-1, with TRBD1 as a possible D gene (6 bases). CDR1 is LNHNV and CDR2 is YYDKDF in the germline V gene (reference sequence). V was cut by 1 base and J by 9 bases, with 12 bases left in between. The CDR3 contains 13 residues. CDR3 in DNA: TGTGCCACCAGCAGAGTGGGGGGCTTCAAAGCTTTCTTT. Its translation is CATSRVGGFKAFF.

The chain employs TRBV28 and TRBJ2-5; 11 bases fit TRBD2. The length of the CDR3 is 14 residues. The J segment lost 5 bases and the V segment lost 1 base, leaving 0 bases of the junction unmatched. Per germline, CDR1 MDHEN and CDR2 SYDVKM. The CDR3 spells CASSLLAGGETQYF. CDR3 coding DNA: TGTGCCAGCAGTTTATTAGCGGGGGGGGAGACCCAGTACTTC.

Here the CDR3 reads CASTFTVQSYGYTF. In DNA form, the CDR3 reads TGTGCCAGCACCTTTACGGTCCAGTCGTATGGCTACACCTTC. The gene calls are TRBV6-1 and TRBJ1-2; D is uncertain. Germline V lookup: CDR1 MNHNS, CDR2 SASEGT. Trimming left V 7 bases short and J 5 bases short, with 17 bases between. The CDR3 runs 14 residues.

The rearrangement uses TRBV10-2 and TRBJ2-1; D is possibly TRBD1 or TRBD2 (6 bases each). This CDR3 spans 16 amino acids. The V end lost 7 bases, the J end lost 7 bases, and 23 bases lay between the germline ends. Germline-derived CDR1 and CDR2 are WSHSY and SAAADI. Here the CDR3 DNA reads TGCGCCAGCACCCCGGTGTGGGGGGCGGGTTTGAATGAGCAGTTCTTC. It yields the protein CASTPVWGAGLNEQFF.